The 7 T cell receptor beta chains below were found in one sample sequenced in a study of early T cells in non-severe SARS-CoV-2 infection. TCRdb reprocessed the 5' RACE reads with MiXCR, giving one entry per CDR3 protein. The data contain 80,000 or so distinct CDR3 sequences, approximately 12% of them singletons. Specimen: whole blood. The receptors were sampled from an adult who was a healthcare worker with PCR-confirmed SARS-CoV-2 infection or an uninfected control (not recorded which).

The rearrangement uses TRBV28 and TRBJ2-5, with D perhaps given as TRBD1 or TRBD2 (6 bases each). V was trimmed by 5 bases and J by 5 bases, leaving 15 bases between them. Germline V gene sequence: CDR1 MDHEN, CDR2 SYDVKM. This CDR3 is built from 14 residues. CDR3 sequence (DNA): TGTGCCAGCAGTCCCACGCAAGGGGGGGAGACCCAGTACTTC. This sequence encodes CASSPTQGGETQYF.

The chain combines TRBV6-5 with TRBJ2-1; 13 nucleotides match TRBD2. The V and J ends lost 6 bases and 7 bases, in that order; junction bases with no gene match: 6. Germline V CDR1 and CDR2: MNHEY, SVGAGI. The CDR3 runs 15 residues. Written as DNA, the CDR3 is TGTGCCAGCAGCCCCGGGACTAGCGGGATTAATGAGCAGTTCTTC. Amino acid sequence: CASSPGTSGINEQFF.

This clonotype has more than one count but fewer than ten. The chain recombines TRBV12-3 or TRBV12-4 with TRBJ2-2, with D tentatively TRBD1 (6 bases). The germline V and J ends were trimmed by 6 bases and 0 bases, with 14 bases remaining between them. The CDR3 is 16 residues long. CDR3 in amino acids: CASSLRDTANTGELFF. In nucleotides, the CDR3 is TGTGCCAGCAGCCTTCGGGACACGGCGAACACCGGGGAGCTGTTTTTT.

The rearrangement uses TRBV29-1 and TRBJ2-7; 9 bases are shared with TRBD1. Germline V gives CDR1 SQVTM, CDR2 ANQGSEA. The CDR3 is 13 amino acids. V was pared by 6 bases and J by 4 bases, with 7 bases of the junction left unmatched. This chain's CDR3 is CSVPGQGIYEQYF. The CDR3 DNA is TGCAGCGTCCCGGGACAGGGAATATACGAGCAGTACTTC.

The chain uses TRBV20-1 and TRBJ2-3; tentatively, D is TRBD2 (5 bases). Germline V gene data show CDR1 as DFQATT and CDR2 as SNEGSKA (reference sequence). V was pared by 0 bases and J by 5 bases, with 12 bases between. The CDR3 sequence is 14 residues long. The CDR3 region has the DNA TGCAGTGCTAGAGATCTGACCGAGGGAGATACGCAGTATTTT. The encoded protein is CSARDLTEGDTQYF.

This clonotype was observed many times. The J gene is TRBJ2-1, the V gene TRBV5-1; no firm D call. The CDR3 runs 14 residues. Germline V gene data show CDR1 as SGHRS and CDR2 as YFSETQ. The V end lost 0 bases, the J end lost 7 bases, and 11 bases lay between the germline ends. CDR3 coding DNA: TGCGCCAGCAGCTTGGGAGTAGCTAGGAATGAGCAGTTCTTC. Its translation: CASSLGVARNEQFF.

This clonotype was seen at least ten times. This CDR3 reads CASRRTVSSYEQYF. The CDR3 DNA follows: TGTGCCAGCAGAAGGACGGTTAGCTCCTACGAGCAGTACTTC. The chain is built from TRBV28 and TRBJ2-7; D ambiguous. This CDR3 region has 14 residues. Germline loops: CDR1 MDHEN, CDR2 SYDVKM. Trimming removed 6 bases from V and 0 bases from J, with 12 bases in between.